These 30 T cell receptor beta chains originate from one sample sequenced in a study of blood T cell repertoires in COVID-19. The table came from immunoSEQ multiplex PCR; TCRdb's copy has only in-frame clones and leaves some out. The profile shows fewer than 200,000 clones, under 85% of them singletons. Sequencing used PBMCs or T cells enriched from blood (not recorded which). The receptor source for this set is a man aged 50-59 years who had recovered from COVID-19.

This chain links TRBV5-6 with TRBJ2-7; tentative D call: TRBD1 (5 bases). V was shortened by 2 bases and J by 6 bases, with 15 bases between the two germline ends. CDR1 SGHDT and CDR2 YYEEEE come from the germline V gene. The CDR3 contains 14 residues. The CDR3 DNA follows: TGTGCCAGCAGCTTTATTCTCAAGGGGCCCGAGCAGTACTTC. Its translation is CASSFILKGPEQYF.

V gene TRBV18 combines with J gene TRBJ1-4, with 9 positions matching TRBD1. V shed 5 bases and J 8 bases; nucleotides not matched to a gene: 6. The CDR3 contains 14 residues. From germline, CDR1 is KGHSH and CDR2 LQKENI. The CDR3 sequence is CASSAGQGREKLFF. The CDR3 DNA follows: TGTGCCAGCTCAGCAGGACAGGGGAGGGAAAAACTGTTTTTT. The full variable domain, in which reference TRBV18 and TRBJ1-4 provide the parts outside the CDR3, is NAGVMQNPRHLVRRRGQEARLRCSPMKGHSHVYWYRQLPEEGLKFMVYLQKENIIDESGMPKERFSAEFPKEGPSILRIQQVVRGDSAAYFCASSAGQGREKLFFGSGTQLSVL.

The V and J genes are TRBV6-5 and TRBJ1-5; D gene unclear. Trimming took off 5 bases at V and 9 bases at J, with 14 bases between the two ends. Germline CDR1 MNHEY, CDR2 SVGAGI. This CDR3 contains 13 residues. CDR3 residues: CASSRREEGPQHF. DNA for the CDR3: TGTGCCAGCAGTCGACGGGAAGAGGGGCCCCAGCATTTT.

V and J are TRBV4-3 and TRBJ1-2; a possible D gene is TRBD1 (5 bases). This CDR3 is built from 13 residues. Trimming removed 4 bases from V and 5 bases from J, with 11 bases in between. Per germline, CDR1 LGHNA and CDR2 YSLEER. The CDR3 DNA follows: TGCGCCAGCAGCCGGGAGGGGTATTATGGCTACACCTTC. Amino acids: CASSREGYYGYTF.

The chain employs TRBV18 and TRBJ2-7; 9 bases are a match to TRBD1. J lost 1 base, V lost 5 bases, and 9 bases had no gene match. The CDR3 length is 16 residues. Germline CDR1 is KGHSH and CDR2 is LQKENI. This CDR3 is CASSFNRDRVSYEQYF. CDR3 in DNA: TGTGCCAGCTCATTCAACCGGGACAGGGTGTCCTACGAGCAGTACTTC.

CDR3 region: CASSSGQGRNSPLHF. The CDR3 DNA reads as TGTGCCAGCAGCTCCGGACAGGGGCGTAATTCACCCCTCCACTTT. V is TRBV7-2 and J is TRBJ1-6; 9 bases are shared with TRBD1. CDR1 and CDR2 (germline): SGHTA, FQGNSA. V lost 4 bases and J lost 6; bases outside the gene matches: 4. The CDR3 contains 15 residues. The whole variable domain, remainder taken from reference TRBV7-2 and TRBJ1-6, is GAGVSQSPSNKVTEKGKDVELRCDPISGHTALYWYRQSLGQGLEFLIYFQGNSAPDKSGLPSDRFSAERTGGSVSTLTIQRTQQEDSAVYLCASSSGQGRNSPLHFGNGTRLTVT.

This chain uses TRBV18 with TRBJ1-2; TRBD1 agrees at 8 bases. The CDR3 extends over 13 amino acids. V lost 5 bases to trimming and J lost 4 bases; unmatched junction nucleotides: 3. From germline, CDR1 is KGHSH and CDR2 LQKENI. The CDR3 loop is CASSAGQGYGYTF. The CDR3 DNA reads TGTGCCAGCTCAGCCGGACAGGGCTATGGCTACACCTTC.

This clone appeared once. The V and J genes are TRBV4-2 and TRBJ2-1, with 8 positions matching TRBD2. V lost 5 bases and J lost 15; bases outside the gene matches: 12. The CDR3 is 13 residues long. Germline CDR1 LGHNA, CDR2 YNFKEQ. In DNA, the CDR3 is TGTGCCAGCAGCAAGGGGCCTAGCGGGCTCCTGTTCTTC. It specifies CASSKGPSGLLFF.

This clone was seen once. The chain combines TRBV9 with TRBJ2-1; no definite D call. The CDR3 loop spans 13 amino acids. The germline V gene has CDR1 SGDLS and CDR2 YYNGEE. Trimming cost V 0 bases and J 6 bases, with 7 bases left between them. In DNA form, the CDR3 reads TGTGCCAGCAGCGTAGTTCCTTTCAATGAGCAGTTCTTC. Its translation: CASSVVPFNEQFF. Looking up the rest from reference TRBV9 and TRBJ2-1 gives the full variable domain: DSGVTQTPKHLITATGQRVTLRCSPRSGDLSVYWYQQSLDQGLQFLIQYYNGEERAKGNILERFSAQQFPDLHSELNLSSLELGDSALYFCASSVVPFNEQFFGPGTRLTVL.

This chain connects TRBV4-1 to TRBJ2-1, with no clear D. Between the trimmed V and J ends, which lost 0 bases and 7 bases, there was a span of 13 bases. Germline V CDR1 and CDR2: MGHRA, YSYEKL. The CDR3 length is 15 residues. This CDR3 is CASSQDPGLLNEQFF. CDR3 DNA sequence: TGCGCCAGCAGCCAAGATCCAGGTCTGTTGAATGAGCAGTTCTTC.

The chain carries TRBV19 and TRBJ1-5, with a possible D match to TRBD1 (5 bases). From germline, CDR1 is LNHDA and CDR2 SQIVND (reference sequence). Trimming stripped 6 bases from V and 2 bases from J, with 11 bases between. The CDR3 has 14 residues. In nucleotides, the CDR3 is TGTGCCAGTAGGTTTGGGGGGGGCAATCAGCCCCAGCATTTT. This translates into CASRFGGGNQPQHF.

The V and J genes are TRBV10-1 and TRBJ1-1; TRBD1 might be the D (5 bases). The CDR3 length is 18 residues. Germline assignment: CDR1 WNHNN and CDR2 SYGVQD (reference sequence). V lost 2 bases and J 0 bases, leaving 19 bases between the germline ends. CDR3: CASSERRQGFDVNTEAFF. In nucleotides, the CDR3 is TGCGCCAGCAGTGAGAGGCGGCAGGGCTTTGACGTGAACACTGAAGCTTTCTTT.

The V gene is TRBV19, the J gene TRBJ1-5; no definite D call. V lost 5 bases, J lost 4 bases, and 9 bases lay in between. The CDR3 consists of 13 residues. Germline CDR1 is LNHDA and CDR2 is SQIVND (reference sequence). In nucleotides, the CDR3 is TGTGCCAGTAGTGTCCAGGCTAATCAGCCCCAGCATTTT. Translating it yields CASSVQANQPQHF.

In DNA, the CDR3 is TGTGCCAGCGGTCAAGAATTAGATGAGCAGTTCTTC. This gives the protein CASGQELDEQFF. The rearrangement uses TRBV2 and TRBJ2-1, with no clear D. CDR1 and CDR2 (germline): SNHLY, FYNNEI. The CDR3 sequence is 12 residues long. The germline V and J ends were trimmed by 8 bases and 8 bases, with 13 bases remaining between them. Looking up the rest from reference TRBV2 and TRBJ2-1 gives the full variable domain: EPEVTQTPSHQVTQMGQEVILRCVPISNHLYFYWYRQILGQKVEFLVSFYNNEISEKSEIFDDQFSVERPDGSNFTLKIRSTKLEDSAMYFCASGQELDEQFFGPGTRLTVL.

The gene calls are TRBV11-1 and TRBJ1-2; D uncertain. Germline V gene lookup returns CDR1 SGHAT and CDR2 FQDESV (reference sequence). V was trimmed by 1 base and J by 6 bases, leaving 12 bases between them. The CDR3 has 14 amino acids. The DNA of the CDR3 is TGTGCCAGCAGCTTAGGAGGGTCGAGGAATGGCTACACCTTC. Residues: CASSLGGSRNGYTF.

V usage is TRBV2 and J usage is TRBJ1-2; no clear D. The V end was cut by 2 bases, the J end by 6 bases, with 19 bases between. In germline, CDR1 is SNHLY, CDR2 FYNNEI. This CDR3 has 16 amino acids. CDR3 sequence: CASSEYPGGRADGYTF. In DNA, the CDR3 is TGTGCCAGCAGTGAATATCCGGGAGGGAGGGCTGATGGCTACACCTTC.

The chain has TRBV5-6 and TRBJ1-1; D is uncertain. The length of the CDR3 is 14 residues. From germline, CDR1 is SGHDT and CDR2 YYEEEE. With 2 bases removed from V and 1 base from J, the gap between germline ends came to 9 bases. CDR3 sequence reads: CASSFRGKNTEAFF. The CDR3 DNA reads as TGTGCCAGCAGCTTTCGGGGTAAGAACACTGAAGCTTTCTTT.

The chain combines TRBV3-1 (or the pseudogene TRBV3-2) with TRBJ1-2; weak D call: TRBD1 (5 bases). The CDR3 is made up of 13 amino acids. The germline V and J ends were trimmed by 0 bases and 13 bases, with 15 bases remaining between them. CDR1 is LGHDT, CDR2 YNNKEL, per germline (reference sequence). The CDR3 bases are TGTGCCAGCAGCCAAGATTCTACAGGTAGCCCCACCTTC. Translated, it gives CASSQDSTGSPTF.

The chain carries TRBV3-1 (or the pseudogene TRBV3-2) and TRBJ1-6; weak D call: TRBD1 (5 bases). The germline V and J ends were trimmed by 2 bases and 8 bases, with 13 bases remaining between them. Germline V gene lookup returns CDR1 LGHDT and CDR2 YNNKEL (reference sequence). The CDR3 spans 15 residues. CDR3 DNA sequence: TGTGCCAGCAGCCAACTCCGTGTAGGGGATTCACCCCTCCACTTT. It translates to CASSQLRVGDSPLHF.

The V gene is TRBV19, the J gene TRBJ2-7; D is possibly TRBD2 (6 bases). This CDR3 is 15 amino acids long. Trimming pared 6 bases from V and 2 bases from J, leaving 17 bases between. Germline CDR1 LNHDA, CDR2 SQIVND (reference sequence). The CDR3 loop reads CASRPRGFGAYEQYF. CDR3 coding DNA: TGTGCCAGTAGGCCCCGGGGGTTCGGGGCCTACGAGCAGTACTTC.

This chain connects TRBV28 to TRBJ1-1; D call uncertain. V lost 1 base and J lost 2, with 11 bases in between. From germline, CDR1 is MDHEN and CDR2 SYDVKM. This CDR3 region has 15 residues. The CDR3 sequence is CASSLSWSDNTEAFF. The CDR3 DNA follows: TGTGCCAGCAGTTTATCGTGGAGCGACAACACTGAAGCTTTCTTT.

This chain connects TRBV6-2 or TRBV6-3 to TRBJ2-3, with D unresolved. The germline gives CDR1 MNHEY, CDR2 SVGEGT. This CDR3 has 17 residues. V was cut by 5 bases and J by 2 bases, with 20 bases left in between. CDR3 amino acids: CASSDRLAVLDTDTQYF. CDR3 DNA sequence: TGTGCCAGCAGTGATAGATTGGCGGTTCTTGACACAGATACGCAGTATTTT.

The chain is built from TRBV15 and TRBJ1-1, with D uncertain. Germline-derived CDR1 and CDR2 are LNHNV and YYDKDF (reference sequence). Trimming removed 2 bases at V and 0 bases at J, with 13 bases between. The CDR3 spans 16 residues. Written as DNA, the CDR3 is TGTGCCACCAGCAGACCCAGACAAACGATGAACACTGAAGCTTTCTTT. Translating gives CATSRPRQTMNTEAFF. The variable domain in full, completed from reference TRBV15 and TRBJ1-1, reads DAMVIQNPRYQVTQFGKPVTLSCSQTLNHNVMYWYQQKSSQAPKLLFHYYDKDFNNEADTPDNFQSRRPNTSFCFLDIRSPGLGDTAMYLCATSRPRQTMNTEAFFGQGTRLTVV.

The gene calls are TRBV10-3 and TRBJ2-2, with 14 bases fitting TRBD2. The CDR3 has 16 amino acids. Looked up from germline, CDR1 is ENHRY and CDR2 is SYGVKD. V lost 7 bases and J lost 3; bases outside the gene matches: 4. The CDR3 DNA is TGTGCCATCATGGGACTAGCGGGGGACTACACCGGGGAGCTGTTTTTT. Translation: CAIMGLAGDYTGELFF.

The V gene is TRBV9, the J gene TRBJ2-3; 7 positions agree with TRBD2. The CDR3 is 16 amino acids. Trimming cost V 3 bases and J 4 bases; bases outside gene matches: 11. Germline CDR1 is SGDLS and CDR2 is YYNGEE. The CDR3 loop reads CASSGGQTAGSDTQYF. CDR3 sequence (DNA): TGTGCCAGCAGCGGAGGGCAGACAGCGGGGTCAGATACGCAGTATTTT.

This clone has a single count. The V call is TRBV5-4, the J call TRBJ2-7; tentatively, D is TRBD2 (6 bases). Trimming stripped 0 bases from V and 3 bases from J, with 7 bases between. The CDR3 has 13 amino acids. Germline V lookup: CDR1 SGHNT, CDR2 YYREEE (reference sequence). CDR3 bases: TGTGCCAGCAGCTTGGTCGGGGGCTACGAGCAGTACTTC. Translated: CASSLVGGYEQYF.

The V gene is TRBV4-1, the J gene TRBJ1-4; possible D gene TRBD1, 6 bases. V was cut by 1 base and J by 8 bases, with 11 bases left in between. The CDR3 totals 14 residues. The germline V gene encodes CDR1 MGHRA and CDR2 YSYEKL. The CDR3 coding sequence is TGCGCCAGCAGCCAAGCCGGGCAGGGGGAAAAACTGTTTTTT. Protein product: CASSQAGQGEKLFF.

This clone was seen a few times. This chain connects TRBV28 to TRBJ1-5, with 11 positions matching TRBD1. This CDR3 spans 15 amino acids. V lost 5 bases to trimming and J lost 5 bases; unmatched junction nucleotides: 5. Germline CDR1 is MDHEN and CDR2 is SYDVKM. The CDR3: CASSGGTGGYQPQHF. The CDR3 region has the DNA TGTGCCAGCAGTGGGGGGACAGGGGGTTATCAGCCCCAGCATTTT.

This clone has more than one count but fewer than ten. This chain joins TRBV12-3 or TRBV12-4 and TRBJ1-2, with 7 bases aligning to TRBD1. This CDR3 contains 13 residues. Trimming cost V 6 bases and J 4 bases; bases outside gene matches: 5. The CDR3 DNA follows: TGTGCCAGCAGCTACCGGGACAGCTATGGCTACACCTTC. Amino acids: CASSYRDSYGYTF.

The rearrangement uses TRBV19 and TRBJ2-1, with D possibly being TRBD1 (6 bases). With 8 bases removed from V and 7 bases from J, the gap between germline ends came to 24 bases. The V gene's germline CDR1 is LNHDA and CDR2 SQIVND (reference sequence). CDR3 length: 16 residues. In DNA form, the CDR3 reads TGTGCCAGTTCGAAGGGGTCCAGGGGTTTGAAAAATGAGCAGTTCTTC. Translating it yields CASSKGSRGLKNEQFF. Full variable domain (missing parts from reference TRBV19 and TRBJ2-1): DGGITQSPKYLFRKEGQNVTLSCEQNLNHDAMYWYRQDPGQGLRLIYYSQIVNDFQKGDIAEGYSVSREKKESFPLTVTSAQKNPTAFYLCASSKGSRGLKNEQFFGPGTRLTVL.